This TCR beta chain is from a study of T cells in Graves' hyperthyroidism and ophthalmopathy. Regions amplified from RNA transcripts were the TCR beta CDR3 regions. Carried out on the TCR CDR3, a first-round RT-PCR used the HTBI primer set. TCRdb independently ran MiXCR on the multiplex PCR reads; one entry per CDR3 protein. The data hold hundreds of thousands of distinct CDR3 sequences, with roughly 14% observed a single time. This clonotype occurred many times. Germline CDR1 is LNHDA and CDR2 is SQIVND (reference sequence). This CDR3 comprises 15 residues. Losses at the gene ends were 6 bases for V and 1 base for J; bases not matched to a gene: 4.

The rearrangement joins TRBV19 to TRBJ1-5; TRBD1 agrees at 9 bases. Sequencing used blood. This TCR was sampled from a woman aged 40 to 55 with Graves' ophthalmopathy. CDR3 DNA sequence: TGTGCCAGTAGAACAGGACAGGGGAGCAATCAGCCCCAGCATTTT. Protein: CASRTGQGSNQPQHF. The full variable domain, with the rest looked up from reference TRBV19 and TRBJ1-5, is DGGITQSPKYLFRKEGQNVTLSCEQNLNHDAMYWYRQDPGQGLRLIYYSQIVNDFQKGDIAEGYSVSREKKESFPLTVTSAQKNPTAFYLCASRTGQGSNQPQHFGDGTRLSIL.